One sample yielded the 25 T cell receptor beta chains listed below, sequenced in a study of T cell responses to AZD1222 COVID-19 vaccine. The assay was immunoSEQ multiplex PCR, and TCRdb's table has in-frame clones only and misses some. This table has around 150,000 clones, 92% appearing once. The specimen was peripheral blood, collected 28 days after the second AZD1222 dose. The receptors originated from an adult who received the AZD1222 COVID-19 vaccine.

The chain employs TRBV10-3 and TRBJ2-1; no firm D call. The V end was cut by 3 bases, the J end by 5 bases, with 11 bases between. The CDR3 contains 14 residues. Germline CDR1 ENHRY, CDR2 SYGVKD. CDR3 DNA: TGTGCCATCAGTGAACTTGCGGCTAACAATGAGCAGTTCTTC. This gives the protein CAISELAANNEQFF.

This chain links TRBV19 with TRBJ1-3; TRBD1 matches at 7 bases. Germline V gives CDR1 LNHDA, CDR2 SQIVND (reference sequence). This CDR3 contains 15 residues. J lost 0 bases, V lost 7 bases, and 6 bases had no gene match. The CDR3 sequence is CASTQGGLSGNTIYF. CDR3 sequence (DNA): TGTGCCAGTACCCAAGGGGGCCTCTCTGGAAACACCATATATTTT.

The genes are TRBV7-9 and TRBJ1-1; no reliable D call. CDR3 length: 12 amino acids. Germline V lookup: CDR1 SEHNR, CDR2 FQNEAQ (reference sequence). Trimming removed 6 bases from V and 1 base from J, with 6 bases in between. CDR3 loop: CASSWRNTEAFF. Here the CDR3 DNA reads TGTGCCAGCAGTTGGCGGAACACTGAAGCTTTCTTT.

This clone was found many times. The chain combines TRBV25-1 with TRBJ1-6; 7 bases fit TRBD1. This CDR3 is built from 17 residues. V dropped 2 bases and J dropped 9; count of bases not matched to a gene: 13. Looked up from germline, CDR1 is MGHDK and CDR2 is SYGVNS. The CDR3 region is CASSEPPDREGSSPLHF. The CDR3 bases are TGTGCCAGCAGTGAACCCCCCGACAGGGAAGGGAGTTCACCCCTCCACTTT.

The DNA for the CDR3 is TGTGCCTGGAACAGGGGGCATCTGAAAGGCTACACCTTC. It translates to CAWNRGHLKGYTF. V and J are TRBV30 and TRBJ1-2, with 9 bases aligning to TRBD1. J gave up 8 bases and V 4 bases, and 8 bases lay outside the gene matches. The CDR3 sequence is 13 residues long. Germline values: CDR1 GTSNPN, CDR2 SVGIG (reference sequence). Together with reference TRBV30 and TRBJ1-2, the CDR3 gives the full variable domain: SQTIHQWPATLVQPVGSPLSLECTVEGTSNPNLYWYRQAAGRGLQLLFYSVGIGQISSEVPQNLSASRPQDRQFILSSKKLLLSDSGFYLCAWNRGHLKGYTFGSGTRLTVV.

The chain links TRBV11-2 to TRBJ2-3, with 7 bases fitting TRBD2. Germline CDR1 reads SGHAT; CDR2 reads FQNNGV. Trimming took 3 bases from V and 0 from J; bases not matched to a gene: 6. The CDR3 runs 16 residues. The DNA of the CDR3 is TGTGCCAGCAGCTTGGGGGGGGGATTAAGCACAGATACGCAGTATTTT. It translates to CASSLGGGLSTDTQYF. The whole variable domain, remainder taken from reference TRBV11-2 and TRBJ2-3, is EAGVAQSPRYKIIEKRQSVAFWCNPISGHATLYWYQQILGQGPKLLIQFQNNGVVDDSQLPKDRFSAERLKGVDSTLKIQPAKLEDSAVYLCASSLGGGLSTDTQYFGPGTRLTVL.

The chain uses TRBV9 and TRBJ1-2; D ambiguous. The CDR3 contains 13 residues. Trimming cost V 0 bases and J 1 base, with 4 bases left between them. Germline CDR1 SGDLS, CDR2 YYNGEE. The CDR3, as DNA: TGTGCCAGCAGCGTAGTTAATAACTATGGCTACACCTTC. It specifies CASSVVNNYGYTF.

This clone was observed a single time. The J gene is TRBJ2-2, the V gene TRBV30, with a weak D call TRBD1 (5 bases). The CDR3 spans 12 residues. CDR1 and CDR2 from the germline V gene are GTSNPN and SVGIG (reference sequence). With 3 bases removed from V and 3 bases from J, the gap between germline ends came to 5 bases. The CDR3 nucleotides read TGTGCCTGGAGCAGGGACACCGGGGAGCTGTTTTTT. Translated, it gives CAWSRDTGELFF.

The chain uses TRBV5-6 and TRBJ2-1; 11 positions match TRBD1. Trimming took 3 bases from V and 8 from J; bases not matched to a gene: 4. The CDR3 sequence is 14 residues long. The germline V gene encodes CDR1 SGHDT and CDR2 YYEEEE. The CDR3 sequence is CASSWGQGVDEQFF. The CDR3, as DNA: TGTGCCAGCAGCTGGGGACAGGGGGTTGATGAGCAGTTCTTC.

This clone appeared a few times. This chain connects TRBV6-5 to TRBJ1-1, with D possibly TRBD1 on 6 matching bases. Trimming pared 8 bases from V and 6 bases from J, leaving 19 bases between. CDR3 length equals 14 residues. Germline CDR1 and CDR2: MNHEY and SVGAGI. Here the CDR3 DNA reads TGTGCCAGCGGGGGCCCAGGGTACCCTCCTGAAGCTTTCTTT. Its protein product is CASGGPGYPPEAFF.

The chain is built from TRBV19 and TRBJ1-1, with TRBD1 as a possible D gene (5 bases). V lost 4 bases and J 5 bases, leaving 14 bases between the germline ends. The CDR3 is 14 residues long. Germline V gene data show CDR1 as LNHDA and CDR2 as SQIVND (reference sequence). CDR3 protein: CASSTRAGWTEAFF. For the CDR3, the DNA is TGTGCCAGTAGTACCAGGGCTGGGTGGACTGAAGCTTTCTTT.

DNA of the CDR3: TGTGCCAGCAGCTTAGGACAGATGAACACTGAAGCTTTCTTT. Amino acids: CASSLGQMNTEAFF. J is TRBJ1-1 and V is TRBV3-1 (or the pseudogene TRBV3-2); the D gene is possibly TRBD1 (6 bases). Germline lookup yields CDR1 LGHDT and CDR2 YNNKEL (reference sequence). The CDR3 has 14 residues. The V and J ends lost 5 bases and 0 bases respectively, with 10 bases between them.

CDR3 in DNA: TGTGCCAGCAGCTTGTCCAGCAATGAGCAGTTCTTC. It specifies CASSLSSNEQFF. The chain couples TRBV7-9 to TRBJ2-1; D remains unclear. Germline CDR1 and CDR2: SEHNR and FQNEAQ (reference sequence). The ends were cut back, 3 bases at V and 6 bases at J, with 6 bases in the middle. There are 12 residues in the CDR3. The full variable domain, in which reference TRBV7-9 and TRBJ2-1 provide the parts outside the CDR3, is DTGVSQNPRHKITKRGQNVTFRCDPISEHNRLYWYRQTLGQGPEFLTYFQNEAQLEKSRLLSDRFSAERPKGSFSTLEIQRTEQGDSAMYLCASSLSSNEQFFGPGTRLTVL.

This chain links TRBV13 with TRBJ1-1; 7 positions match TRBD1. The CDR3 runs to 14 residues. Germline loops: CDR1 PRHDT, CDR2 FYEKMQ (reference sequence). V was clipped by 4 bases and J by 1 base; unmatched bases: 3. The CDR3 loop reads CASSWGQKNTEAFF. CDR3 DNA sequence: TGTGCCAGCAGCTGGGGACAGAAGAACACTGAAGCTTTCTTT.

J is TRBJ1-5 and V is TRBV30; the D is unclear. Germline loops: CDR1 GTSNPN, CDR2 SVGIG (reference sequence). The CDR3 is 16 amino acids. V was cut by 3 bases and J by 1 base, with 16 bases left in between. The CDR3 DNA reads as TGTGCCTGGAGCCTCTCCCGGGTCGCAAGCAATCAGCCCCAGCATTTT. Protein product: CAWSLSRVASNQPQHF.

V is TRBV10-3 and J is TRBJ2-7, with TRBD1 identical over 8 bases. This CDR3 has 14 amino acids. V dropped 0 bases and J dropped 7; count of bases not matched to a gene: 5. Germline loops: CDR1 ENHRY, CDR2 SYGVKD. In DNA form, the CDR3 reads TGTGCCATCAGTGAGTCGGACAGGGCATGGGAGCAGTACTTC. Amino acid sequence: CAISESDRAWEQYF.

The chain links TRBV15 to TRBJ2-2; 8 bases agree with TRBD1. The J segment lost 3 bases and the V segment lost 1 base, leaving 4 bases of the junction unmatched. The CDR3 extends over 16 amino acids. CDR1 and CDR2 from the germline V gene are LNHNV and YYDKDF (reference sequence). The CDR3, as DNA: TGTGCCACCAGCAGAGTGGCAGGGGGCTACACCGGGGAGCTGTTTTTT. This translates into CATSRVAGGYTGELFF.

This chain links TRBV5-6 with TRBJ2-7, with TRBD1 identical over 8 bases. The CDR3 is 13 residues long. Unmatched junction bases numbered 5, after V lost 4 bases and J lost 5 bases. Germline CDR1 and CDR2: SGHDT and YYEEEE. The CDR3 sequence is CASSRGQADEQYF. The DNA of the CDR3 is TGTGCCAGCAGCCGGGGACAGGCAGACGAGCAGTACTTC.

The chain employs TRBV12-3 or TRBV12-4 and TRBJ1-1; the match to TRBD1 covers 8 bases. This CDR3 spans 13 amino acids. After removal of 5 bases from V and 2 bases from J, the junction contained 1 base not matched to a gene. The CDR3 region is CASSGQGNTEAFF. DNA of the CDR3: TGTGCCAGCAGTGGACAGGGCAACACTGAAGCTTTCTTT.

The V gene is TRBV2, the J gene TRBJ2-4; D is uncertain. The CDR3 consists of 16 residues. Germline CDR1 reads SNHLY; CDR2 reads FYNNEI. Trimming left V 0 bases short and J 0 bases short, with 9 bases between. CDR3 DNA: TGTGCCAGCAGTGAAGCAGGGCGTTTAGCCAAAAACATTCAGTACTTC. Translated: CASSEAGRLAKNIQYF.

This clone was seen just once. The CDR3 bases are TGTGCCAGCTCACCGGCCGGACAGGGGGCATACGAGCAGTACTTC. Its protein product is CASSPAGQGAYEQYF. The chain links TRBV18 to TRBJ2-7; 11 bases match TRBD1. Germline assignment: CDR1 KGHSH and CDR2 LQKENI. This CDR3 comprises 15 residues. V shed 3 bases and J 4 bases; nucleotides not matched to a gene: 5.

The J gene is TRBJ1-4, the V gene TRBV4-1; 7 nucleotides align to TRBD1. V shed 3 bases and J 4 bases; nucleotides not matched to a gene: 8. Per the germline V gene, CDR1 is MGHRA and CDR2 is YSYEKL. There are 16 residues in the CDR3. CDR3 protein: CASSHLGTADNEKLFF. CDR3 DNA sequence: TGCGCCAGCAGCCACCTTGGGACAGCCGATAATGAAAAACTGTTTTTT.

The CDR3 loop reads CASRGTGGASYGYTF. The CDR3 DNA reads as TGTGCCAGCCGAGGGACAGGGGGCGCTTCGTATGGCTACACCTTC. This chain uses TRBV13 with TRBJ1-2, with 12 bases matching TRBD1. V gave up 8 bases and J gave up 5 bases; unmatched junction bases: 9. This CDR3 spans 15 amino acids. In germline, CDR1 is PRHDT, CDR2 FYEKMQ (reference sequence).

Written as DNA, the CDR3 is TGCGCCAGCAGCGTACGGGCTAACGCCGGGACAGGGGTCTACGAGCAGTACTTC. It is translated as CASSVRANAGTGVYEQYF. The chain recombines TRBV5-1 with TRBJ2-7; 10 bases are a match to TRBD1. V lost 4 bases to trimming and J lost 3 bases; unmatched junction nucleotides: 16. Germline lookup yields CDR1 SGHRS and CDR2 YFSETQ. This CDR3 has 18 residues.

The rearrangement links TRBV18 to TRBJ1-1; 7 nucleotides agree with TRBD1. This CDR3 contains 13 residues. V trimming: 5 bases; J trimming: 10 bases; junction bases outside the gene matches: 10. Per the germline V gene, CDR1 is KGHSH and CDR2 is LQKENI. CDR3 in amino acids: CASSMGQRTRAFF. CDR3 DNA sequence: TGTGCCAGCTCAATGGGACAGCGGACTAGAGCTTTCTTT. Using reference TRBV18 and TRBJ1-1 for the parts outside the CDR3, the full variable domain is NAGVMQNPRHLVRRRGQEARLRCSPMKGHSHVYWYRQLPEEGLKFMVYLQKENIIDESGMPKERFSAEFPKEGPSILRIQQVVRGDSAAYFCASSMGQRTRAFFGQGTRLTVV.